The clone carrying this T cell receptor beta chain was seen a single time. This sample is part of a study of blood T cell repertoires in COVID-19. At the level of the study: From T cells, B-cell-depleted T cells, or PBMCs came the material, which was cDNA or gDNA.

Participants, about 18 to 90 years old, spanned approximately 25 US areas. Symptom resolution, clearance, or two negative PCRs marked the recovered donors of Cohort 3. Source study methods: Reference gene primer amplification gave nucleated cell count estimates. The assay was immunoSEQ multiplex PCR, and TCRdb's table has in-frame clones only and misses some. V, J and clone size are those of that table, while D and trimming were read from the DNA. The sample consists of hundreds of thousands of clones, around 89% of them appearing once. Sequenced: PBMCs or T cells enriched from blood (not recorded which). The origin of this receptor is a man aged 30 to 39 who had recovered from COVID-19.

CDR3: CASSPPQPVNTEAFF. The DNA for the CDR3 is TGTGCCAGCTCACCACCTCAACCGGTGAACACTGAAGCTTTCTTT. The chain couples TRBV18 to TRBJ1-1; D gene unclear. Germline-derived CDR1 and CDR2 are KGHSH and LQKENI. The length of the CDR3 is 15 residues. Trimming removed 0 bases at V and 0 bases at J, with 8 bases between.